The following is a T cell receptor beta chain sequence with its context. Only in-frame clones appear in the TCRdb table, and some are missing; sequencing was by immunoSEQ multiplex PCR. In the table there are more than 200,000 clones, 70% to 90% of which are singletons. The data are from a study of blood T cell repertoires in COVID-19. V lost 5 bases and J lost 6, with 14 bases in between. Per the germline V gene, CDR1 is MNHEY and CDR2 is SVGAGI. CDR3 length: 13 amino acids. J is TRBJ2-7 and V is TRBV6-5; D gene uncertain. This TCR was recovered from a man aged 25 to 45 who had recovered from COVID-19. The specimen was PBMCs or T cells enriched from blood (not recorded which). CDR3 sequence reads: CASSTQALGEQYF. The CDR3 DNA is TGTGCCAGCAGTACCCAGGCCCTGGGCGAGCAGTACTTC.